This TCR beta chain was sequenced in a study of blood T cell repertoires in COVID-19. The germline gives CDR1 SGHTA, CDR2 FQGNSA. CDR3 length: 15 amino acids. The J segment lost 5 bases and the V segment lost 7 bases, leaving 10 bases of the junction unmatched. TCRdb's table, derived via immunoSEQ multiplex PCR, lists solely in-frame clones and lacks some. The sample gives hundreds of thousands of clones, approximately 85% of which show up once; around 2% is in the top ten. This clonotype originated in a woman aged 45-60 years who had recovered from COVID-19. The V and J genes are TRBV7-2 and TRBJ2-2; 7 bases are a match to TRBD2. The sample consisted of PBMCs or T cells enriched from blood (not recorded which). The CDR3 DNA sequence: TGTGCCAGCAAGGGAGGGGCGGGAGTAACCGGGGAGCTGTTTTTT. Protein product: CASKGGAGVTGELFF.